This TCR beta chain emerged from a study of blood T cells in healthy people across ages. Study background: Capturing about one barcoded beta molecule per two T cells was achieved by template switching. Study-level findings and limits: It was held that diversity estimates obtained from one million T cells represented underestimates.

For this clonotype: What it recognizes is unknown.

CDR3 length: 13 amino acids. CDR1 and CDR2 from the germline V gene are MNHEY and SMNVEV (reference sequence). The V end lost 7 bases, the J end lost 5 bases, and 11 bases lay between the germline ends. The use of a sample-barcoded 5' primer and a J-beta primer mix characterized a second PCR of about 6 to 12 cycles. TCRdb fed the 5' RACE reads into MiXCR, producing one record per CDR3 protein. The data contain about 730,000 distinct CDR3 sequences, roughly two fifths of them singletons. The sequence derives from a woman in her sixties or seventies in good health. What was sequenced was blood. The chain joins TRBV27 to TRBJ1-4; D call uncertain. The CDR3 protein is CASTSALNEKLFF. DNA for the CDR3: TGTGCCAGCACCTCGGCCCTCAATGAAAAACTGTTTTTT.